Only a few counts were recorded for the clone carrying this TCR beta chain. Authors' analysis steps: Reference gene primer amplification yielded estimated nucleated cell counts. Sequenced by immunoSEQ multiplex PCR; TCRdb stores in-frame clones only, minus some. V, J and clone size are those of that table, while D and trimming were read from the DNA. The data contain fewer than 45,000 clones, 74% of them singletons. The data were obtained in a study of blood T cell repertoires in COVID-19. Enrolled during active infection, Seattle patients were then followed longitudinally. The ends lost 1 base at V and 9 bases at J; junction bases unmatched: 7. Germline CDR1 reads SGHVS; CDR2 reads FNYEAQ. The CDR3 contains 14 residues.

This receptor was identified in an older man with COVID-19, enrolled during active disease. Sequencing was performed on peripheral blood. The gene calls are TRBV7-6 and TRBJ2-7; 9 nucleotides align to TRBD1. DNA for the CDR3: TGTGCCAGCAGCTTAGAGGGACAGGGTTCGCGGCAGTACTTC. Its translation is CASSLEGQGSRQYF.